These 9 T cell receptor beta chains share one sample of origin, sequenced in a study of beta chain features in type 1 diabetes. The whole isolated RNA underwent reverse transcription, so sequencing captured expressed TCRB transcripts. The repertoire was sequenced with immunoSEQ multiplex PCR; TCRdb's copy has only in-frame clones and lacks some. The table records around 310,000 clones, around an eighth of them present only once. Findings of the study overall: Across all four CD4+ subsets, people with type 1 diabetes showed modestly shorter TCRB CDR3s.

What these receptors recognize is not known. The sample consisted of naive CD4+ T cells from blood. The receptors were sampled from a woman aged 18 to 35 with type 1 diabetes.

The chain links TRBV5-6 to TRBJ1-4; a weak D match, TRBD1 (6 bases). Trimming stripped 0 bases from V and 3 bases from J, with 12 bases between. This CDR3 spans 16 amino acids. Germline assignment: CDR1 SGHDT and CDR2 YYEEEE. The CDR3 bases are TGTGCCAGCAGCTTGGGCCGGGGGGCGCCTAATGAAAAACTGTTTTTT. Protein product: CASSLGRGAPNEKLFF.

The table lists this clone with a count of one. The same CDR3 can be traced to other DNA sequences in this sample. V is TRBV5-4 and J is TRBJ2-3; TRBD1 matches at 8 bases. This CDR3 is built from 14 residues. The V gene's germline CDR1 is SGHNT and CDR2 YYREEE (reference sequence). The V segment lost 7 bases and the J segment 1 base; nucleotides outside the gene matches: 5. The CDR3 sequence: CASRPDRGTDTQYF. CDR3 bases: TGTGCCAGCCGGCCGGACAGGGGCACAGATACGCAGTATTTT.

This clone was counted a few times. The CDR3 here is CASSQPGQGYHEQYF. The CDR3, as DNA: TGTGCCAGCAGTCAACCGGGACAGGGATACCACGAGCAGTACTTC. The gene calls are TRBV28 and TRBJ2-7; the match to TRBD1 covers 9 bases. This CDR3 contains 15 residues. V trimming: 5 bases; J trimming: 5 bases; junction bases outside the gene matches: 10. The germline gives CDR1 MDHEN, CDR2 SYDVKM.

Only a few counts were recorded for this clone. The chain uses TRBV5-1 and TRBJ1-5, with D unclear. The germline V gene encodes CDR1 SGHRS and CDR2 YFSETQ. CDR3 size: 13 residues. V shed 0 bases and J shed 5 bases, with 6 bases lying between them. Written as DNA, the CDR3 is TGCGCCAGCAGCTTGGCAGAGGATCAGCCCCAGCATTTT. Its protein is CASSLAEDQPQHF.

The gene calls are TRBV7-3 and TRBJ1-1, with 8 bases aligning to TRBD1. This CDR3 spans 12 amino acids. V gave up 4 bases and J gave up 10 bases; unmatched junction bases: 5. Germline values: CDR1 SGHTA, CDR2 FQGTGA. The CDR3 DNA reads as TGTGCCAGCAGCTCAGGACAGGGAACAGCTTTCTTT. Protein: CASSSGQGTAFF.

This clone has only a few counts. The chain links TRBV7-2 to TRBJ2-1, with 10 bases identical to TRBD2. The CDR3 has 15 amino acids. The trim removed 5 bases at V and 7 bases at J, leaving 8 bases unmatched. The germline gives CDR1 SGHTA, CDR2 FQGNSA. The chain's CDR3 is CASSPGTSVWNEQFF. DNA for the CDR3: TGTGCCAGCAGCCCCGGGACTAGCGTTTGGAATGAGCAGTTCTTC. Looking up the rest from reference TRBV7-2 and TRBJ2-1 gives the full variable domain: GAGVSQSPSNKVTEKGKDVELRCDPISGHTALYWYRQSLGQGLEFLIYFQGNSAPDKSGLPSDRFSAERTGGSVSTLTIQRTQQEDSAVYLCASSPGTSVWNEQFFGPGTRLTVL.

This clone appeared a few times. The chain links TRBV13 to TRBJ1-1, with TRBD1 identical over 7 bases. This CDR3 is built from 15 residues. Trimming took 6 bases from V and 2 from J; bases not matched to a gene: 9. Germline values: CDR1 PRHDT, CDR2 FYEKMQ (reference sequence). The CDR3 nucleotides read TGTGCCAGCAGTCGTATAACAGGGGCCAACACTGAAGCTTTCTTT. Translation gives CASSRITGANTEAFF. The whole variable domain, remainder taken from reference TRBV13 and TRBJ1-1, is AAGVIQSPRHLIKEKRETATLKCYPIPRHDTVYWYQQGPGQDPQFLISFYEKMQSDKGSIPDRFSAQQFSDYHSELNMSSLELGDSALYFCASSRITGANTEAFFGQGTRLTVV.

The chain is built from TRBV18 and TRBJ2-2; D is unclear. Trimming removed 2 bases at V and 5 bases at J, with 6 bases between. Germline V lookup: CDR1 KGHSH, CDR2 LQKENI. There are 13 residues in the CDR3. The CDR3, as DNA: TGTGCCAGCTCACCAACTATTACCGGGGAGCTGTTTTTT. Translated, it gives CASSPTITGELFF. The full variable domain, rest sourced from reference TRBV18 and TRBJ2-2, is NAGVMQNPRHLVRRRGQEARLRCSPMKGHSHVYWYRQLPEEGLKFMVYLQKENIIDESGMPKERFSAEFPKEGPSILRIQQVVRGDSAAYFCASSPTITGELFFGEGSRLTVL.

The V gene is TRBV28, the J gene TRBJ2-1, with D tentatively TRBD1 (6 bases). The V gene lost 11 bases and the J gene lost 2 bases, with 19 bases spanning the gap. The CDR3 totals 15 residues. CDR1 is MDHEN and CDR2 is SYDVKM in the germline V gene. The CDR3 nucleotides read TGTGCCGCATCTCTCCAGGGGTCTACCTACAATGAGCAGTTCTTC. Protein product: CAASLQGSTYNEQFF. The full variable domain, rest sourced from reference TRBV28 and TRBJ2-1, is DVKVTQSSRYLVKRTGEKVFLECVQDMDHENMFWYRQDPGLGLRLIYFSYDVKMKEKGDIPEGYSVSREKKERFSLILESASTNQTSMYLCAASLQGSTYNEQFFGPGTRLTVL.